This T cell receptor (beta chain) originates from a study of radiation and T cells in renal cell carcinoma. Described time point: blood 4 weeks post-SBRT, at nephrectomy. Treatment noted: 15 Gy SBRT to primary tumor, nephrectomy 4 weeks later. TCRdb keeps only in-frame clones here, not all; method: immunoSEQ multiplex PCR. The sample carries approximately 90,000 clones, around four fifths recorded once. The table lists this clone with a count of one. This CDR3 has 13 amino acids. V lost 6 bases and J 2 bases, leaving 11 bases between the germline ends. Germline V CDR1 and CDR2: WSHSY, SAAADI. The TCR comes from a man in his fifties with renal cell carcinoma. The chain has TRBV10-2 and TRBJ2-7; D remains unclear. This specimen was blood, taken from a patient whose treatment included radiotherapy and nephrectomy. CDR3 amino acids: CASRATAAYEQYF. As DNA, the CDR3 is TGCGCCAGCAGGGCAACGGCTGCCTACGAGCAGTACTTC.